The rows below give T cell receptor beta chains drawn from one sample of a study of early T cells in non-severe SARS-CoV-2 infection. TCRdb independently ran MiXCR on the 5' RACE reads; one entry per CDR3 protein. This table has about 50,000 distinct CDR3 sequences, roughly 9.6% appearing once. The specimen sequenced was whole blood. The receptors were sampled from an adult who was a healthcare worker with PCR-confirmed SARS-CoV-2 infection or an uninfected control (not recorded which). Both conserved end residues are part of each CDR3. Each record gives: CDR3 DNA, CDR3 protein, V gene, clone size, J gene, D gene. A D gene is named only where the DNA matches it firmly. Clone size appears in some rows only: once, few, many, or a class for an expanded clone.

CDR3 DNA: TGTGCCAGCACCAACACCTGGGATACGCAGTATTTT
CDR3 protein: CASTNTWDTQYF
V gene: TRBV25-1
clone size: .
J gene: TRBJ2-3
D gene: .

CDR3 DNA: TGTGCCAGCAGTGACTCTGCGGACAGAGCAAACACAGATACGCAGTATTTT
CDR3 protein: CASSDSADRANTDTQYF
V gene: TRBV6-4
clone size: many
J gene: TRBJ2-3
D gene: .

CDR3 DNA: TGTGCCAGCAGTTTTTCTAACTATGGCTACACCTTC
CDR3 protein: CASSFSNYGYTF
V gene: TRBV28
clone size: .
J gene: TRBJ1-2
D gene: .

CDR3 DNA: TGCAGTGCTCTCCCCCGGGACTCAGTCACGGATACGCAGTATTTT
CDR3 protein: CSALPRDSVTDTQYF
V gene: TRBV20-1
clone size: .
J gene: TRBJ2-3
D gene: .

CDR3 DNA: TGTGCCACCGGAGCCCAAAGCTCCTACGAGCAGTACTTC
CDR3 protein: CATGAQSSYEQYF
V gene: TRBV7-9
clone size: few
J gene: TRBJ2-7
D gene: .

CDR3 DNA: TGCAGTGCTAGAGGAGGTAGCGGGGGTAACGAGCAGTACTTC
CDR3 protein: CSARGGSGGNEQYF
V gene: TRBV20-1
clone size: few
J gene: TRBJ2-7
D gene: TRBD2

CDR3 DNA: TGTGCCAGCAGCTTACTAACAGGGGGCGGACCTGAAGCTTTCTTT
CDR3 protein: CASSLLTGGGPEAFF
V gene: TRBV7-8
clone size: many
J gene: TRBJ1-1
D gene: TRBD1

CDR3 DNA: TGTGCCACCAGCAGCAGGGCCTATAATTCACCCCTCCACTTT
CDR3 protein: CATSSRAYNSPLHF
V gene: TRBV15
clone size: .
J gene: TRBJ1-6
D gene: .

CDR3 DNA: TGTGCCAGCAGTTACTCGACACGGGCTTACGAGCAGTACTTC
CDR3 protein: CASSYSTRAYEQYF
V gene: TRBV6-2/TRBV6-3
clone size: many
J gene: TRBJ2-7
D gene: .

CDR3 DNA: TGTGCCAGCAGTTCCTTCCCCCATGAGCAGTTCTTC
CDR3 protein: CASSSFPHEQFF
V gene: TRBV7-9
clone size: many
J gene: TRBJ2-1
D gene: .

CDR3 DNA: TGTGCCAGCTCACCAGGAGGGGGAGACTATGGCTACACCTTC
CDR3 protein: CASSPGGGDYGYTF
V gene: TRBV18
clone size: few
J gene: TRBJ1-2
D gene: .

CDR3 DNA: TGTGCCAGCAGTTTAGGCTATGGCTACACCTTC
CDR3 protein: CASSLGYGYTF
V gene: TRBV12-3/TRBV12-4
clone size: few
J gene: TRBJ1-2
D gene: .

CDR3 DNA: TGTGCCAGCTCACCACTTCAGGATAATGAAAAACTGTTTTTT
CDR3 protein: CASSPLQDNEKLFF
V gene: TRBV18
clone size: many
J gene: TRBJ1-4
D gene: .

CDR3 DNA: TGTGCCAGCTCACCACCCCCGCGGGGGGGCGGCAATGAGCAGTTCTTC
CDR3 protein: CASSPPPRGGGNEQFF
V gene: TRBV18
clone size: few
J gene: TRBJ2-1
D gene: TRBD2

CDR3 DNA: TGTGCCAGCAGGGGGGGCAAGACCCAGTACTTC
CDR3 protein: CASRGGKTQYF
V gene: TRBV7-9
clone size: .
J gene: TRBJ2-5
D gene: .

CDR3 DNA: TGTGCCAGCAGCAGACCGCCCCGAGACGGAGAGGGGAGCACCGGGGAGCTGTTTTTT
CDR3 protein: CASSRPPRDGEGSTGELFF
V gene: TRBV6-2/TRBV6-3
clone size: few
J gene: TRBJ2-2
D gene: .

CDR3 DNA: TGCAGCGCTCTCCGGGAGGGCCGGTCGACCGGGGAGCTGTTTTTT
CDR3 protein: CSALREGRSTGELFF
V gene: TRBV29-1
clone size: .
J gene: TRBJ2-2
D gene: TRBD2